These 10 T cell receptor beta chains share one sample of origin, sequenced in a study of T cells after yellow fever vaccination. TCRdb recomputed calls from the 5' RACE reads with MiXCR, one row per CDR3 protein. There are approximately 350,000 distinct CDR3 sequences in the sample; around 10% occur only once, and roughly 18% lies in the top ten. The source material was PBMCs, sampled on the day of the first yellow fever vaccination. The receptors derive from a young man who received the YFV17D yellow fever vaccine.

The sample holds many counts of this clonotype. The rearrangement uses TRBV18 and TRBJ2-7; D is unclear. This CDR3 contains 14 residues. Trimming pared 3 bases from V and 6 bases from J, leaving 15 bases between. Germline V CDR1 and CDR2: KGHSH, LQKENI. The DNA for the CDR3 is TGTGCCAGCTCACCCAACGCCGGTTTGGGCGAGCAGTACGTC. It specifies CASSPNAGLGEQYV.

The J gene is TRBJ2-3, the V gene TRBV5-1; D perhaps matches TRBD2 (5 bases). Germline lookup yields CDR1 SGHRS and CDR2 YFSETQ. The V gene lost 4 bases and the J gene lost 0 bases, with 12 bases spanning the gap. This CDR3 comprises 15 residues. CDR3 DNA sequence: TGCGCCAGCAGCATGGACGGACTTAGCACAGATACGCAGTATTTT. Encoded protein: CASSMDGLSTDTQYF.

This clonotype has a count of ten or more. This sequence joins TRBV10-3 and TRBJ1-1; D unclear. V lost 8 bases to trimming and J lost 1 base, with 5 bases between them. The CDR3 is 11 residues long. Germline values: CDR1 ENHRY, CDR2 SYGVKD. The CDR3 reads CAILRNTEAFF. The CDR3 DNA sequence: TGTGCCATCTTAAGGAACACTGAAGCTTTCTTT.

V gene TRBV6-2 or TRBV6-3 combines with J gene TRBJ2-7; D is perhaps TRBD2 (6 bases). The V end was cut by 2 bases, the J end by 2 bases, with 10 bases between. Germline CDR1 is MNHEY and CDR2 is SVGEGT. This CDR3 region has 14 residues. The CDR3, as DNA: TGTGCCAGCAGTTACGGGACTCCCACCTACGAGCAGTACGTC. Protein: CASSYGTPTYEQYV.

This clonotype has more than one count but fewer than ten. The chain couples TRBV5-4 to TRBJ2-6; no clear D gene. This CDR3 spans 14 amino acids. V lost 3 bases and J lost 3, with 7 bases in between. The germline gives CDR1 SGHNT, CDR2 YYREEE (reference sequence). The CDR3 loop reads CASSSIYGANVLTF. The CDR3 region has the DNA TGTGCCAGCAGCTCAATCTATGGGGCCAACGTCCTGACTTTC.

Turning to this clonotype: A much larger clone is a single base away; this may be a read error. V is TRBV5-1 and J is TRBJ1-2; tentatively, D is TRBD1 (6 bases). Germline-derived CDR1 and CDR2 are SGHRS and YFSETQ. This CDR3 has 15 residues. In DNA, the CDR3 is TGCGCCAGCAGCAGAAACAGGGAATCTAACTATGGCTTCACCTTC. It specifies CASSRNRESNYGFTF.

This clonotype was observed a few times. The V gene is TRBV20-1, the J gene TRBJ2-5; D not certain. Trimming took off 8 bases at V and 1 base at J, with 14 bases between the two ends. Germline V gene lookup returns CDR1 DFQATT and CDR2 SNEGSKA (reference sequence). This CDR3 is 13 amino acids long. The CDR3 DNA sequence: TGCAGTATGGAAACCGGGCCCCAAGAGACCCAGTACTTC. This codes for CSMETGPQETQYF.

Notes on this clonotype: A junction boundary mismatches the germline segment, possibly from a read error. The V gene is TRBV20-1, the J gene TRBJ2-5; D not resolved. Germline V CDR1 and CDR2: DFQATT, SNEGSKA (reference sequence). The CDR3 runs 12 residues. The CDR3 DNA sequence: TGCAGTGCTAGAGTGGACCAAGAGCCCCAGTACTTC. As protein: CSARVDQEPQYF.

The chain is built from TRBV3-1 and TRBJ2-7; 8 bases agree with TRBD2. CDR1 is LGHDT, CDR2 YNNKEL, per germline (reference sequence). The V gene end was trimmed by 0 bases and the J gene end by 3 bases; junction bases not matched to a gene: 4. The CDR3 contains 15 residues. The CDR3 sequence is CASSQDPGTSYEQYF. In nucleotides, the CDR3 is TGTGCCAGCAGCCAAGATCCCGGGACTAGCTACGAGCAGTACTTC.

This clonotype was seen ten or more times. The chain recombines TRBV6-2 or TRBV6-3 with TRBJ2-7; D is unresolved. V was clipped by 4 bases and J by 1 base, with 8 bases between them. The germline V gene has CDR1 MNHEY and CDR2 SVGEGT. CDR3 length equals 13 residues. CDR3 in amino acids: CASSSPWSYEQYF. DNA for the CDR3: TGTGCCAGCAGTTCCCCTTGGTCCTACGAGCAGTACTTC.